The sequence of this T cell receptor (beta chain) was determined in a study of monozygotic twins with cystic fibrosis. Overall study findings and caveats: Unrelated CF individuals shared fewer identical clonotypes than monozygotic CF twins. Median Simpson clonality of approximately 0.0091 suggested naive T cells predominated.

The CDR3 is 16 amino acids. Germline loops: CDR1 KGHSH, CDR2 LQKENI. Between the trimmed V and J ends, which lost 2 bases and 2 bases, there was a span of 10 bases. On this clone itself: Its target is not known.

Sequencing used immunoSEQ multiplex PCR; TCRdb keeps in-frame clones, though not all of them. This repertoire shows 30,000 to 45,000 clones, 84% found once; its top ten account for around 1.7%. The receptor was derived from a girl aged 2 to 10 with cystic fibrosis. V is TRBV18 and J is TRBJ2-6; TRBD1 might be the D (5 bases). Material: blood. CDR3 residues: CASSPIAGTGANVLTF. CDR3 coding DNA: TGTGCCAGCTCACCAATCGCAGGGACTGGGGCCAACGTCCTGACTTTC.